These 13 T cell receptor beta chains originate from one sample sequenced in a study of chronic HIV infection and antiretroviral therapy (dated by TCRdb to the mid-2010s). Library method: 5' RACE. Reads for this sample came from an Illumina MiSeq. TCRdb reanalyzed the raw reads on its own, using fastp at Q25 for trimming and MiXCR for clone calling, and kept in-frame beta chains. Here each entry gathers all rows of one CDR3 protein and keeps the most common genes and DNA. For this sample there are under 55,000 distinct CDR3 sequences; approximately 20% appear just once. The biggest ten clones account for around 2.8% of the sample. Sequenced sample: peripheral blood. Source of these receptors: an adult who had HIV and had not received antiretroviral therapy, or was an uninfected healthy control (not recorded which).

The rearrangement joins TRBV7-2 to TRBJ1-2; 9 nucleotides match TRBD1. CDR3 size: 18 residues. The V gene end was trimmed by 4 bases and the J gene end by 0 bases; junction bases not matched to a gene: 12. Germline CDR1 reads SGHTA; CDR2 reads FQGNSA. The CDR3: CASSSTGTGIGANYGYTF. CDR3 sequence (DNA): TGTGCCAGCAGCTCCACGGGGACAGGGATCGGAGCTAACTATGGCTACACCTTC.

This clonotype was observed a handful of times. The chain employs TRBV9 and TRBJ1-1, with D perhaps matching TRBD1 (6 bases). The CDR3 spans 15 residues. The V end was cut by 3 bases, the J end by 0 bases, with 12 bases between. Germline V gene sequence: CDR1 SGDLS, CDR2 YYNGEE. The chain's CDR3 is CASSETQGMNTEAFF. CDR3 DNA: TGTGCCAGCAGCGAAACACAGGGAATGAACACTGAAGCTTTCTTT.

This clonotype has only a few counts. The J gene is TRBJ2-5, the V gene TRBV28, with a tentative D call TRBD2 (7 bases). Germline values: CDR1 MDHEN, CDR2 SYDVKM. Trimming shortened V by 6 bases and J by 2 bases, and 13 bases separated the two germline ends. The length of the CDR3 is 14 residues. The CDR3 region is CASRARGLQETQYF. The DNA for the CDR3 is TGTGCCAGCAGAGCGCGGGGGCTACAAGAGACCCAGTACTTC.

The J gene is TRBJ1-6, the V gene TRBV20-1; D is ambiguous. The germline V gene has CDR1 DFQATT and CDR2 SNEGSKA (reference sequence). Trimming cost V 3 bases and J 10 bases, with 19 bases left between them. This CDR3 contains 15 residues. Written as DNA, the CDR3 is TGCAGTGCTAGGTCCGAGGCCAGTGATGCGTCACCCCTCCACTTT. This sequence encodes CSARSEASDASPLHF.

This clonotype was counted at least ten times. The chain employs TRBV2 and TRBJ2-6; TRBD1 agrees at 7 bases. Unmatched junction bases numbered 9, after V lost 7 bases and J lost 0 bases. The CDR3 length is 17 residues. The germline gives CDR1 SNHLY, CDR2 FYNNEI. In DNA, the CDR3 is TGTGCCAGCATGGGGACAGCGCTAGCCTCTGGGGCCAACGTCCTGACTTTC. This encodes CASMGTALASGANVLTF.

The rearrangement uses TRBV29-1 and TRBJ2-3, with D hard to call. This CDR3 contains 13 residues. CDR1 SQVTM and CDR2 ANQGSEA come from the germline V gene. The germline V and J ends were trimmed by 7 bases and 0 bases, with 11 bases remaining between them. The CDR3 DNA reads TGCAGCGCCGCCGTAGATAGCACAGATACGCAGTATTTT. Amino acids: CSAAVDSTDTQYF.

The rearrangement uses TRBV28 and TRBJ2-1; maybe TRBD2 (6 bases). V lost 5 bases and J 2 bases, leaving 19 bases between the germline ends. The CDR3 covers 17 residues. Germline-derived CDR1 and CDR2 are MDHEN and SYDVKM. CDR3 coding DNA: TGTGCCAGCAGTGGGGACTGGGGAGCGTTCGCCTACAATGAGCAGTTCTTC. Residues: CASSGDWGAFAYNEQFF.

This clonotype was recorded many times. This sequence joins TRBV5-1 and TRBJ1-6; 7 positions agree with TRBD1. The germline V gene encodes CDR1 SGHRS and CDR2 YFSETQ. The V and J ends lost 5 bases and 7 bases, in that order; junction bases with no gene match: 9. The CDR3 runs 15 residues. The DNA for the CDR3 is TGCGCCAGCAGTCCCGACAGGGAATGGAATTCACCCCTCCACTTT. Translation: CASSPDREWNSPLHF. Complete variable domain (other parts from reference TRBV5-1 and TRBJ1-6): KAGVTQTPRYLIKTRGQQVTLSCSPISGHRSVSWYQQTPGQGLQFLFEYFSETQRNKGNFPGRFSGRQFSNSRSEMNVSTLELGDSALYLCASSPDREWNSPLHFGNGTRLTVT.

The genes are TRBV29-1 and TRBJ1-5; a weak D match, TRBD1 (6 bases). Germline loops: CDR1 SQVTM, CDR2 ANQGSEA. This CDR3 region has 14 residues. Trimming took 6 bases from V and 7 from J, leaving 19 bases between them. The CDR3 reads CSVILQGRGQPQHF. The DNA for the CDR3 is TGCAGCGTCATCTTACAGGGCAGGGGACAGCCCCAGCATTTT.

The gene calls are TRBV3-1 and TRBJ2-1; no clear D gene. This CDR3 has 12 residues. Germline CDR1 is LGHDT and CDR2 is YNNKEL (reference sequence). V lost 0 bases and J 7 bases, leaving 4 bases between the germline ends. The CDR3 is CASSQDLNEQFF. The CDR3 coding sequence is TGTGCCAGCAGCCAAGATCTTAATGAGCAGTTCTTC.

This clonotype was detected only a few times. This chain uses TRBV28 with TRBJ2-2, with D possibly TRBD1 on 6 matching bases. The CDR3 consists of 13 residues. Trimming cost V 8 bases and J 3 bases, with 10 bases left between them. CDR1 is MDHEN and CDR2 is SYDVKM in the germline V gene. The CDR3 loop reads CASRTDYTGELFF. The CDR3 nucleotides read TGTGCCAGCCGGACAGACTACACCGGGGAGCTGTTTTTT.

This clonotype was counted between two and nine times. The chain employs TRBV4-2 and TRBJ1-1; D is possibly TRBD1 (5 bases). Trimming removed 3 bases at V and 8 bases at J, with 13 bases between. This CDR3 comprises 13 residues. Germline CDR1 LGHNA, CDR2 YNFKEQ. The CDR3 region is CASSQPGLKEAFF. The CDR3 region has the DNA TGTGCCAGCAGCCAGCCGGGACTGAAAGAAGCTTTCTTT.

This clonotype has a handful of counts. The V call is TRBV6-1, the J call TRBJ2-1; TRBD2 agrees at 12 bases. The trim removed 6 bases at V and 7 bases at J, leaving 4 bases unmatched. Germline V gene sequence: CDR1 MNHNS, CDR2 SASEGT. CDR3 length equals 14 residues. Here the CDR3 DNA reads TGTGCCAGCAGAGGACTAGCGGGAATGAATGAGCAGTTCTTC. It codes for CASRGLAGMNEQFF.